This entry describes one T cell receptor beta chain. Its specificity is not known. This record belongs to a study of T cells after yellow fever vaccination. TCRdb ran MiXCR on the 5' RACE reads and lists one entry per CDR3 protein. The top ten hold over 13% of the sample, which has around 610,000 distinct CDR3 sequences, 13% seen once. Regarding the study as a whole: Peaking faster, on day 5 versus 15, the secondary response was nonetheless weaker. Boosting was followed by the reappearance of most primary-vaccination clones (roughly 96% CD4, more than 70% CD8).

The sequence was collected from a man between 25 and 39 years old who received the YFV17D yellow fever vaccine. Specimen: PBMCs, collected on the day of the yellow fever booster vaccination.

This CDR3 reads CASSQDLRGGTQYF. The CDR3, as DNA: TGTGCCAGCAGCCAAGATCTCCGGGGTGGGACCCAGTACTTC. V gene TRBV3-1 combines with J gene TRBJ2-5; D perhaps matches TRBD2 (5 bases). CDR1 and CDR2 (germline): LGHDT, YNNKEL (reference sequence). The CDR3 has 14 amino acids. V was pared by 0 bases and J by 7 bases, with 12 bases between.